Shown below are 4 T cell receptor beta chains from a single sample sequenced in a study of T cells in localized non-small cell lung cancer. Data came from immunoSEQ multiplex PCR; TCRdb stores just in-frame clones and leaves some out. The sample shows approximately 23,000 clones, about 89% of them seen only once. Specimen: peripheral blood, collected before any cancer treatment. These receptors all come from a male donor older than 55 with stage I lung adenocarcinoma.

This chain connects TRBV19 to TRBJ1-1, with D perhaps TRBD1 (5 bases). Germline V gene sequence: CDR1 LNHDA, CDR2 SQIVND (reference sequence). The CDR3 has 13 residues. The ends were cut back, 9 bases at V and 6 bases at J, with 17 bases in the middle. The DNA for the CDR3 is TGTGCCAGCACGACAGAGCCCGGCTCTGAAGCTTTCTTT. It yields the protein CASTTEPGSEAFF.

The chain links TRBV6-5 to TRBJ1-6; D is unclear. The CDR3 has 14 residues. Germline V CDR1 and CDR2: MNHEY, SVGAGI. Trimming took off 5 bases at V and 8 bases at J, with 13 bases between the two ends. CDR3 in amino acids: CASSQGATHSPLHF. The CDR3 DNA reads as TGTGCCAGCAGTCAAGGCGCGACCCATTCACCCCTCCACTTT.

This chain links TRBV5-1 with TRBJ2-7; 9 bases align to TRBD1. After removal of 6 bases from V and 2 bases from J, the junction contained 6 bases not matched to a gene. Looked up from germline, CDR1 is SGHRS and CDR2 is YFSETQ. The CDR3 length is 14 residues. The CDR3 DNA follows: TGCGCCAGCACCCAGACAGGGGGGACCTACGAGCAGTACTTC. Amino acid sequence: CASTQTGGTYEQYF.

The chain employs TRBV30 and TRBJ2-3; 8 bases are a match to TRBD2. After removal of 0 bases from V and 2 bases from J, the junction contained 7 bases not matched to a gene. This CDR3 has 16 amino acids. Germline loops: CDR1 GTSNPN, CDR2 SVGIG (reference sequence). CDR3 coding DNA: TGTGCCTGGAGTGTGAATAGCGGGACAACCACAGATACGCAGTATTTT. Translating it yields CAWSVNSGTTTDTQYF.